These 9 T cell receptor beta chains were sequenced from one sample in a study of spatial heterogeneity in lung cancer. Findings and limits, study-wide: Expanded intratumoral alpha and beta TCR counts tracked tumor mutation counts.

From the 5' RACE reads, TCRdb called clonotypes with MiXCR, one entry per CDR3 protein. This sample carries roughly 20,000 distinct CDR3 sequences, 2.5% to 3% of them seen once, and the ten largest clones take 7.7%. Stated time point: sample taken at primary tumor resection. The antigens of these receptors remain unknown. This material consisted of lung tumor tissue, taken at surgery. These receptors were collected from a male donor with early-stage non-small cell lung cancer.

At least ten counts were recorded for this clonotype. CDR3 in DNA: TGTGCCACCAGTGACTCCGGGACTAGCACAGATACGCAGTATTTT. It yields the protein CATSDSGTSTDTQYF. The chain carries TRBV24-1 and TRBJ2-3, with D possibly TRBD2 on 6 matching bases. CDR3 length: 15 residues. V lost 4 bases to trimming and J lost 0 bases, with 10 bases between them. The germline CDR1 and CDR2 sequences are KGHDR and SFDVKD.

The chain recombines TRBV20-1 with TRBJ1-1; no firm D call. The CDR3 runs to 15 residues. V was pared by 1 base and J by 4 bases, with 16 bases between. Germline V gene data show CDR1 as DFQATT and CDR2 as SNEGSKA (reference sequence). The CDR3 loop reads CSARGLLGSGTEAFF. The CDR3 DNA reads TGCAGTGCTAGAGGGCTGTTGGGGTCGGGCACTGAAGCTTTCTTT.

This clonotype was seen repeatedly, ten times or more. The CDR3 region has the DNA TGTGCCAGCAGCCCACTAGCGGGAGCCTTGTTCACAGATACGCAGTATTTT. Translation: CASSPLAGALFTDTQYF. The J gene is TRBJ2-3, the V gene TRBV6-6; TRBD2 agrees at 11 bases. Trimming cost V 6 bases and J 2 bases; bases outside gene matches: 10. The length of the CDR3 is 17 residues. Germline assignment: CDR1 MNHNY and CDR2 SVGAGI (reference sequence).

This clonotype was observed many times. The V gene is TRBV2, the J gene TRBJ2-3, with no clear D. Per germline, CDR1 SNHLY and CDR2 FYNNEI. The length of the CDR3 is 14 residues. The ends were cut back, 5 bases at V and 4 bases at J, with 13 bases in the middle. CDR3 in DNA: TGTGCCAGCAGTCTGGGCGGACCCCCAGATACGCAGTATTTT. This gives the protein CASSLGGPPDTQYF.

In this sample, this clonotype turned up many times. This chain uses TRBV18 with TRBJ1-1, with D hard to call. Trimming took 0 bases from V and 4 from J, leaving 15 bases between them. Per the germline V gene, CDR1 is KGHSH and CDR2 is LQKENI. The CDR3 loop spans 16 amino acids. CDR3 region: CASSPPSVTRFTEAFF. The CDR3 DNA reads TGTGCCAGCTCACCACCTTCCGTAACGAGGTTCACTGAAGCTTTCTTT.

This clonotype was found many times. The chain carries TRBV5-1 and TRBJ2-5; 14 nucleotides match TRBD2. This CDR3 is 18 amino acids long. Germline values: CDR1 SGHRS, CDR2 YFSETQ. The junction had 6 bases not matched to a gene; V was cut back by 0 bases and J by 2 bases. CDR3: CASSLAPGLAGVQETQYF. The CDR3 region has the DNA TGCGCCAGCAGCTTGGCCCCGGGACTAGCGGGAGTACAAGAGACCCAGTACTTC. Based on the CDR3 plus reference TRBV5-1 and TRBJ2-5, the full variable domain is KAGVTQTPRYLIKTRGQQVTLSCSPISGHRSVSWYQQTPGQGLQFLFEYFSETQRNKGNFPGRFSGRQFSNSRSEMNVSTLELGDSALYLCASSLAPGLAGVQETQYFGPGTRLLVL.

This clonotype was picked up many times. The CDR3 sequence: CASSPKGTWDNEQFF. CDR3 nucleotides: TGTGCCAGCAGTCCCAAAGGGACTTGGGACAATGAGCAGTTCTTC. The V gene is TRBV6-1, the J gene TRBJ2-1; tentatively, D is TRBD2 (6 bases). Trimming stripped 5 bases from V and 5 bases from J, with 16 bases between. Germline lookup yields CDR1 MNHNS and CDR2 SASEGT. The CDR3 spans 15 residues.

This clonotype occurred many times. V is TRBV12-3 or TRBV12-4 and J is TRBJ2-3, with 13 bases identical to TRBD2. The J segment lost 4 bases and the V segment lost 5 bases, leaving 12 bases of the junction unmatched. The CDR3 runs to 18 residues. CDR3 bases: TGTGCCAGCAGTAATATGGGACTAGCGGGATGGATCGCAGATACGCAGTATTTT. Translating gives CASSNMGLAGWIADTQYF.

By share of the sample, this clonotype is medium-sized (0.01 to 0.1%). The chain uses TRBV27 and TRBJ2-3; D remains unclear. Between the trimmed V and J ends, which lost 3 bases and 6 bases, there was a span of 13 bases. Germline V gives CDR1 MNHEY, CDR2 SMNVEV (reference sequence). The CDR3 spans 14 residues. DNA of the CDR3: TGTGCCAGCAGTTTTTTTCTAGAGTCGGATACGCAGTATTTT. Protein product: CASSFFLESDTQYF.